This TCR beta chain was identified during a study of shared clonotypes between healthy human individuals. Naive CD8 cells were CD45RO-negative, positively selected for CCR7, excluding terminally differentiated effector memory CD45RA+ cells. The CDR3 has 17 amino acids. Between the trimmed V and J ends, which lost 4 bases and 3 bases, there was a span of 19 bases. Per the germline V gene, CDR1 is MNHNS and CDR2 is SASEGT. Only in-frame clones appear in the TCRdb table, and some are missing; sequencing was by immunoSEQ multiplex PCR. The sample holds roughly 2.1 million clones, roughly 91% seen once. The receptor's source is a man aged 18 to 30 in good health. Some clones in this sample may be carry-over from other donors' samples. The chain couples TRBV6-1 to TRBJ2-1; D call uncertain. The sequencing input was naive CD8+ T cells from PBMCs. The CDR3 loop is CASSARPPRADYNEQFF. In DNA, the CDR3 is TGTGCCAGCAGTGCCCGGCCCCCCCGGGCCGACTACAATGAGCAGTTCTTC.